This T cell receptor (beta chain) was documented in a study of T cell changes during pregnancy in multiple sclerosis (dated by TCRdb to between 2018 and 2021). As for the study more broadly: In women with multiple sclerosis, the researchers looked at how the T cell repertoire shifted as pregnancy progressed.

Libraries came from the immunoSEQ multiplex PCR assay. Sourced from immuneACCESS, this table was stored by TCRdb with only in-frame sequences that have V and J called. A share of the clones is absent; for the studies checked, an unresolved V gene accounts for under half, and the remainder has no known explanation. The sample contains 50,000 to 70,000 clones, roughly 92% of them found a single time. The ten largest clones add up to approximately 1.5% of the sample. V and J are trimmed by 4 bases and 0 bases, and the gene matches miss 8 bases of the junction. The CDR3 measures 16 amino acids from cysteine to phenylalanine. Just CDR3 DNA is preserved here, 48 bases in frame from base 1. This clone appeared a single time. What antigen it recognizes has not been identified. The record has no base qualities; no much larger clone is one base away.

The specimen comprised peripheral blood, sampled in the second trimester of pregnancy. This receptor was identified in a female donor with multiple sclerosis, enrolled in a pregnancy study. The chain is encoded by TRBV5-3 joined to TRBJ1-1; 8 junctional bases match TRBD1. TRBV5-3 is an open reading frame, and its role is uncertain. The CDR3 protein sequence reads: CARSQITGGVNTEAFF. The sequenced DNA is TGTGCCAGAAGCCAAATTACAGGGGGAGTGAACACTGAAGCTTTCTTT.